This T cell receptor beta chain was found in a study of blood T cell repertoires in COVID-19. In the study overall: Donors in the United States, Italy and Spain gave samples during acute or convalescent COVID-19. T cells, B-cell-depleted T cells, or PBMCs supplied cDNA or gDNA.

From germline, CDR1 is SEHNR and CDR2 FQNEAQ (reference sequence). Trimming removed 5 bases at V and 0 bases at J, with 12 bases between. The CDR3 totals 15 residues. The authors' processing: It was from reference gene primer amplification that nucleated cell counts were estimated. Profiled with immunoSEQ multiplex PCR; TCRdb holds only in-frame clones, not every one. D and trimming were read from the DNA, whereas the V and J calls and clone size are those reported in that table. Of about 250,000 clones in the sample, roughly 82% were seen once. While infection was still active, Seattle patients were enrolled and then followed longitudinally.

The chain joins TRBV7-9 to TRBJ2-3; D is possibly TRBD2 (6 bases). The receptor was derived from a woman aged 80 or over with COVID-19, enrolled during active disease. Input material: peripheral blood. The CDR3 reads CASSPKGTSTDTQYF. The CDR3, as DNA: TGTGCCAGCAGCCCAAAAGGGACTAGCACAGATACGCAGTATTTT.